This TCR beta chain was profiled in a study of sequential checkpoint blockade in melanoma. Study-level background: Randomization was 1:1 between first-line nivolumab→ipilimumab and ipilimumab→nivolumab. Maintenance nivolumab came after either treatment sequence.

Treatment specified: randomized to nivolumab then ipilimumab (arm A) or the reverse (arm B). None of the patients previously received DNA-damaging chemotherapy. Assay used: immunoSEQ multiplex PCR; TCRdb lists only in-frame clones, some missing. Of 7,500 to 8,500 clones in the sample, around three fifths are singletons; the top ten hold about 53%. The germline V gene encodes CDR1 SNHLY and CDR2 FYNNEI. Trimming took 6 bases from V and 2 from J; bases not matched to a gene: 6. CDR3 length equals 15 residues. This receptor was obtained from a human patient with melanoma. Some clones in this sample may be carry-over from other donors' samples. The sample was CD8+ T cells sorted from blood (inferred from file names), taken from a patient given nivolumab and ipilimumab in sequence. The chain links TRBV2 to TRBJ2-7; 11 bases are shared with TRBD1. CDR3 nucleotide sequence: TGTGCCAGCAGCCTCGGACAGGGGGCCACCTACGAGCAGTACTTC. This gives the protein CASSLGQGATYEQYF.